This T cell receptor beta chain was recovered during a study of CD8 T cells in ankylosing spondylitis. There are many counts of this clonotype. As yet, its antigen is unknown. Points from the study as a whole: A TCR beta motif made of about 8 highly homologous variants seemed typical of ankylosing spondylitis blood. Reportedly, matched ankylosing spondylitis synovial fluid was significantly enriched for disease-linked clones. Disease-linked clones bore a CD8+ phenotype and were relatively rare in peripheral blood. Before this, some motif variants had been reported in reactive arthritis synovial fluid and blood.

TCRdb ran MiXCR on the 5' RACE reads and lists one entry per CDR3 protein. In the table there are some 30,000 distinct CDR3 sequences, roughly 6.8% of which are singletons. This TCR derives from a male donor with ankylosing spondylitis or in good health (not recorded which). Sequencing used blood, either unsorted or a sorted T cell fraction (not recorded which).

CDR3 bases: TGCAGTGCTAGAGATGGGCGGCCTGGGAGCACTGAAGCTTTCTTT. Amino acid sequence: CSARDGRPGSTEAFF. The chain joins TRBV20-1 to TRBJ1-1; D is ambiguous. Germline CDR1 and CDR2: DFQATT and SNEGSKA (reference sequence). There are 15 residues in the CDR3. Trimming pared 0 bases from V and 4 bases from J, leaving 15 bases between.